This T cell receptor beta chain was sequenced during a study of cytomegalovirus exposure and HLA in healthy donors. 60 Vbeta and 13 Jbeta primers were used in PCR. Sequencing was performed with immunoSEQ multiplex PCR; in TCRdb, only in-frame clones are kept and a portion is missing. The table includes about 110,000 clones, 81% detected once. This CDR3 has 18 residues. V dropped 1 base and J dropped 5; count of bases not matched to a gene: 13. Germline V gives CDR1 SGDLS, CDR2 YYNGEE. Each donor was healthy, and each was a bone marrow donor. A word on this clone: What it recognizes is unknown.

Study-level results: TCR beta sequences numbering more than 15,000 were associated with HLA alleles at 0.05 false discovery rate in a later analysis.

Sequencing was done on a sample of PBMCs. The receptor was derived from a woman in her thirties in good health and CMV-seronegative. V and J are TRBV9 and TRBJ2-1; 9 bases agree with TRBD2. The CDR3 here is CASSVRASGTTLHNEQFF. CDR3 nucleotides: TGTGCCAGCAGCGTAAGGGCTAGCGGGACTACCTTACACAATGAGCAGTTCTTC.